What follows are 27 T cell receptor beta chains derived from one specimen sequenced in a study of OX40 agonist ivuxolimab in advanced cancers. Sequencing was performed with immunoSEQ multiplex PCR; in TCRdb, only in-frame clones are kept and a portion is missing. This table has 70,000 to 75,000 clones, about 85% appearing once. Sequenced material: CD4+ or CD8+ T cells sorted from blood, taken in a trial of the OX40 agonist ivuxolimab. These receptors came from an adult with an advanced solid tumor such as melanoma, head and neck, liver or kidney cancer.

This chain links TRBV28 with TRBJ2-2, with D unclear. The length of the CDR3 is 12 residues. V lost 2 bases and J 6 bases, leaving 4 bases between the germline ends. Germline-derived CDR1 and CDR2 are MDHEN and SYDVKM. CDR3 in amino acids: CASSLSSGELFF. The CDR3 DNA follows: TGTGCCAGCAGTTTAAGTTCCGGGGAGCTGTTTTTT.

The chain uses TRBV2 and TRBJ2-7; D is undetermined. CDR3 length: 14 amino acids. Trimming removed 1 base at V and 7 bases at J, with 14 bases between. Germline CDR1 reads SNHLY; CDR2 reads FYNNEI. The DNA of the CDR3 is TGTGCCAGCAGTGAAGGCCCGCCGCCGTTGGAGCAGTACTTC. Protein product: CASSEGPPPLEQYF.

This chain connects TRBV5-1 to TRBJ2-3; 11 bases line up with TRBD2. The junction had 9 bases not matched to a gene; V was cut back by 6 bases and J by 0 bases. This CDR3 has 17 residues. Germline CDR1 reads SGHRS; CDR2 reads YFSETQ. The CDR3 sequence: CASTTTSGTASTDTQYF. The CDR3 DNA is TGCGCCAGCACCACGACTAGCGGGACAGCTAGCACAGATACGCAGTATTTT.

CDR3 region: CASSLSGIADEQYF. DNA for the CDR3: TGTGCCAGCAGCTTATCAGGGATTGCGGACGAGCAGTACTTC. The gene calls are TRBV7-2 and TRBJ2-7; a possible D gene is TRBD1 (5 bases). Germline values: CDR1 SGHTA, CDR2 FQGNSA. The CDR3 length is 14 residues. Trimming took 2 bases from V and 5 from J, leaving 13 bases between them.

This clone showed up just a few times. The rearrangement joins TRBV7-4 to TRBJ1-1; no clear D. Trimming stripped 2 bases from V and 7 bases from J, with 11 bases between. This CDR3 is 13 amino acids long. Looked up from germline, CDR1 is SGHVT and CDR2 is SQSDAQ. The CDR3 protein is CASSLWAAGEAFF. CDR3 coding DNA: TGTGCCAGCAGCTTATGGGCGGCCGGTGAAGCTTTCTTT.

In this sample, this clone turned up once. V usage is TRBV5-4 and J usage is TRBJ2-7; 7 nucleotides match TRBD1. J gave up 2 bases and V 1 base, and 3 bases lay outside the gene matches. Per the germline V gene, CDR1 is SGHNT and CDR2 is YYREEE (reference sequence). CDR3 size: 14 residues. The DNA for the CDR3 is TGTGCCAGCAGCTTGTGCGACAGGGCCTACGAGCAGTACTTC. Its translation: CASSLCDRAYEQYF.

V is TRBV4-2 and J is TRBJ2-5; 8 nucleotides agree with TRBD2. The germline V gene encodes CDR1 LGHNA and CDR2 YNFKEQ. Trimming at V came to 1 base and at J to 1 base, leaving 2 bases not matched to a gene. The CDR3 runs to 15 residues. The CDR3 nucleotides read TGTGCCAGCAGCCAAGGAACTAGCGGCCAAGAGACCCAGTACTTC. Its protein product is CASSQGTSGQETQYF.

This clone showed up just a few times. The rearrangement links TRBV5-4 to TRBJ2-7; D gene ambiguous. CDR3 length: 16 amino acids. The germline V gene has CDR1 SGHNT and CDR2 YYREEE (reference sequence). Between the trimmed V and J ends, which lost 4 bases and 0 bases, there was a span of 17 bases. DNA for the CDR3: TGTGCCAGCAGCCGTGGGGATGCGATTAGCTCCTACGAGCAGTACTTC. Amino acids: CASSRGDAISSYEQYF.

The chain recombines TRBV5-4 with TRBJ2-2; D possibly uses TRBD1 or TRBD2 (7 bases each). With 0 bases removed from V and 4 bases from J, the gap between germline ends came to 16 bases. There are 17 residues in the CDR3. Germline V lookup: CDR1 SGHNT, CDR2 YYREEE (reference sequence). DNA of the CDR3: TGTGCCAGCAGCTTGGTAGGGAGGGGGCAAGGCACCGGGGAGCTGTTTTTT. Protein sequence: CASSLVGRGQGTGELFF.

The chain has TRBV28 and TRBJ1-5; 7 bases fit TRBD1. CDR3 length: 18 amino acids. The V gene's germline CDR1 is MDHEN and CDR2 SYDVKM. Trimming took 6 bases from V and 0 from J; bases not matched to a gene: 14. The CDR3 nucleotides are TGTGCCAGCAGCCCAGGACAGGCTACGGGTAATAGCAATCAGCCCCAGCATTTT. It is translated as CASSPGQATGNSNQPQHF.

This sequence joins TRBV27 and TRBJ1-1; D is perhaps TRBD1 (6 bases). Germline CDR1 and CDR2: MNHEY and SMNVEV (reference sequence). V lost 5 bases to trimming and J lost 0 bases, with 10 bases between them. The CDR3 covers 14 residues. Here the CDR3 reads CASSPGQLNTEAFF. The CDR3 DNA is TGTGCCAGCAGTCCCGGACAGTTGAACACTGAAGCTTTCTTT.

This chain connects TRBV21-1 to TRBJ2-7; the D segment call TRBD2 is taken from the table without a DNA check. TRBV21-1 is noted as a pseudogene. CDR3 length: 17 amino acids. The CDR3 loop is CASRQAASGTDGSEQYF. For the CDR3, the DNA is TGTGCCAGCAGGCAGGCGGCCAGCGGGACTGATGGATCCGAGCAGTACTTC.

CDR3 protein: CASSLARELSYNEQFF. DNA of the CDR3: TGTGCCAGCAGCTTAGCGCGGGAGCTTTCGTACAATGAGCAGTTCTTC. The gene calls are TRBV11-1 and TRBJ2-1, with 7 bases matching TRBD2. Looked up from germline, CDR1 is SGHAT and CDR2 is FQDESV (reference sequence). V trimming: 0 bases; J trimming: 4 bases; junction bases outside the gene matches: 6. The CDR3 sequence is 16 residues long.

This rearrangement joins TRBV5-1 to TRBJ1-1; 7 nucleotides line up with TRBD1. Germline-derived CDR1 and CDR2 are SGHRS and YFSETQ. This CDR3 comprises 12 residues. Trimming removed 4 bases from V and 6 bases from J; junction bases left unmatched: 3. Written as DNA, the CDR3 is TGCGCCAGCAGCCATGACAGGGCTGAAGCTTTCTTT. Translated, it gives CASSHDRAEAFF.

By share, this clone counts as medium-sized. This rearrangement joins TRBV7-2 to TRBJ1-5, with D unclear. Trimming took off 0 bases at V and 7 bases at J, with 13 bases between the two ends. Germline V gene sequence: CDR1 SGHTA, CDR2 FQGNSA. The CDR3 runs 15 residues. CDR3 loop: CASSLADQSRQPQHF. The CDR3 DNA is TGTGCCAGCAGCTTAGCGGACCAATCGAGGCAGCCCCAGCATTTT.

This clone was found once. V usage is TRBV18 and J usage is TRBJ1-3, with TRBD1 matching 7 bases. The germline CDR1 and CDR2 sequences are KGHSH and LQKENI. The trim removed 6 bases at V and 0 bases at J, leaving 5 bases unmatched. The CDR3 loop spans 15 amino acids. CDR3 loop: CASSDRPPSGNTIYF. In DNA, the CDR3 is TGTGCCAGCTCGGACAGGCCTCCCTCTGGAAACACCATATATTTT.

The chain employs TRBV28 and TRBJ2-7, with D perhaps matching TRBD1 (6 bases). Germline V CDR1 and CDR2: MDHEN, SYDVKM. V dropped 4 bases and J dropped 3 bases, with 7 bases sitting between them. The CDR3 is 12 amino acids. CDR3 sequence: CASSSGDYEQYF. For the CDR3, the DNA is TGTGCCAGCAGTTCAGGGGACTACGAGCAGTACTTC.

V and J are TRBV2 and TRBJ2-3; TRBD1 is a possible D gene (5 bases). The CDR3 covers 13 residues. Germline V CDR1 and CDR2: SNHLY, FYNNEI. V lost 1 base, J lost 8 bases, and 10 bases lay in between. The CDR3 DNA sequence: TGTGCCAGCAGTGAAGAGGGGTACGGTACGCAGTATTTT. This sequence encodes CASSEEGYGTQYF.

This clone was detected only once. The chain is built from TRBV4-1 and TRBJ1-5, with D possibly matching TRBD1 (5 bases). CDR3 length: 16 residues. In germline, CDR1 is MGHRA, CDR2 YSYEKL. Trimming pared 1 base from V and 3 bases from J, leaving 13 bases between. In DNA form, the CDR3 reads TGCGCCAGCAGCCAAGGGGGGAGGTTCGCCAATCAGCCCCAGCATTTT. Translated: CASSQGGRFANQPQHF.

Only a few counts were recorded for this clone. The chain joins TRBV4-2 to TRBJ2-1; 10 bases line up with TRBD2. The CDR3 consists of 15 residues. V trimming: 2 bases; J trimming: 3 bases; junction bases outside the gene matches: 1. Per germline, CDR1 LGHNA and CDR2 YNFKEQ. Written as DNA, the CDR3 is TGTGCCAGCAGCCAAAGGACTAGCGGCTACAATGAGCAGTTCTTC. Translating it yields CASSQRTSGYNEQFF.

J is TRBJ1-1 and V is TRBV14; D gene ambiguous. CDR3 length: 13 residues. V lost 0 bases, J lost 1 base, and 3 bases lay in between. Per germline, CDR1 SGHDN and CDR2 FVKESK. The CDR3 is CASSQDQNTEAFF. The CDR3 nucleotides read TGTGCCAGCAGCCAAGATCAGAACACTGAAGCTTTCTTT.

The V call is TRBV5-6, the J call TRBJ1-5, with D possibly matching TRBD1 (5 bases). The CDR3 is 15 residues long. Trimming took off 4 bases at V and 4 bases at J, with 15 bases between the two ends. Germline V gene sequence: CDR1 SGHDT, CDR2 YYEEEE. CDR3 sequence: CASSLRALQNQPQHF. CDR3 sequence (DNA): TGTGCCAGCAGCCTCAGGGCCTTACAGAATCAGCCCCAGCATTTT.

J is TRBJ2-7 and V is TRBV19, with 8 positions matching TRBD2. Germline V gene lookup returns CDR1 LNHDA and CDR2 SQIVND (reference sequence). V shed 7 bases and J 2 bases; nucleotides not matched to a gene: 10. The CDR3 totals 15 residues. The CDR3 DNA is TGTGCCAGTACCTCGGGGGGGGCCAACACCTACGAGCAGTACTTC. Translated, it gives CASTSGGANTYEQYF.

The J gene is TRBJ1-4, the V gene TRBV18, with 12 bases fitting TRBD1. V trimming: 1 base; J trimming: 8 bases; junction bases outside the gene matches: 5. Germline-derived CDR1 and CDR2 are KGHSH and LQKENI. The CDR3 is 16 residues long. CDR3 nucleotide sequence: TGTGCCAGCTCACCACAATCCGGGACAGGGGGCGAAAAACTGTTTTTT. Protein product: CASSPQSGTGGEKLFF.

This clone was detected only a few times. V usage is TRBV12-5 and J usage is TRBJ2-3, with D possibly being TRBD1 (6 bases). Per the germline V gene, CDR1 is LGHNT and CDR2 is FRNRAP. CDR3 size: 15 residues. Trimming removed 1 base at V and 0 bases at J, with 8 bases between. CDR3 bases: TGTGCTAGTGGTTTGGGGGACACCAGCACAGATACGCAGTATTTT. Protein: CASGLGDTSTDTQYF. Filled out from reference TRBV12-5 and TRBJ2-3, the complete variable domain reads DARVTQTPRHKVTEMGQEVTMRCQPILGHNTVFWYRQTMMQGLELLAYFRNRAPLDDSGMPKDRFSAEMPDATLATLKIQPSEPRDSAVYFCASGLGDTSTDTQYFGPGTRLTVL.

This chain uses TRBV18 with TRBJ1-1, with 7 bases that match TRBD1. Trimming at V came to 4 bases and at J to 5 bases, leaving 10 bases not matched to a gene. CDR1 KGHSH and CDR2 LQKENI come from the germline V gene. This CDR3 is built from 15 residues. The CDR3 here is CASSRSYRGGTEAFF. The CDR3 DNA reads TGTGCCAGCTCACGTTCATACAGGGGAGGAACTGAAGCTTTCTTT. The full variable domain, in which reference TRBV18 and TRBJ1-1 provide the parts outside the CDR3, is NAGVMQNPRHLVRRRGQEARLRCSPMKGHSHVYWYRQLPEEGLKFMVYLQKENIIDESGMPKERFSAEFPKEGPSILRIQQVVRGDSAAYFCASSRSYRGGTEAFFGQGTRLTVV.

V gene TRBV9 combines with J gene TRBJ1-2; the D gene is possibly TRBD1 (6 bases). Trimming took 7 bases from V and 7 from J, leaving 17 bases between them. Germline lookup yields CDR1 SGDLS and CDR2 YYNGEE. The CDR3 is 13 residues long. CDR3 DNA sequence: TGTGCCAGCGGACAGTTAGATTGGTTTGGCTACACCTTC. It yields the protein CASGQLDWFGYTF.